This T cell receptor (beta chain) appears in the sequencing data of a study of T cells in Graves' hyperthyroidism and ophthalmopathy. Whole-study findings and limits: Median prediction lead before ophthalmopathy onset was roughly 6 months with the model.

Researchers amplified the TCR beta CDR3 regions from RNA transcripts. Carried out on the TCR CDR3, a first-round RT-PCR used the HTBI primer set. Each CDR3 protein is one row after TCRdb ran MiXCR on the multiplex PCR reads. The data hold 500,000 to 600,000 distinct CDR3 sequences, with about 20% observed a single time. This clonotype was recorded at least ten times. Its cognate antigen is unknown. Individuals with ophthalmopathy presented a Clinical Activity Score of at least 3, a NOSPECS grade of at least 4 and a duration under 3 months. Pregnant or lactating patients were excluded, as were those with uncontrolled infection or other autoimmune disease. It was roughly 10 ml of fresh peripheral blood that supplied the PBMCs. CDR1 is LNHNV and CDR2 is YYDKDF in the germline V gene (reference sequence). V was shortened by 1 base and J by 2 bases, with 5 bases between the two germline ends. The CDR3 extends over 13 amino acids.

Sequencing used blood. This TCR came from a man in his forties with Graves' ophthalmopathy. This chain connects TRBV15 to TRBJ2-5; D is undetermined. The DNA for the CDR3 is TGTGCCACCAGCAGAGGCGATCAAGAGACCCAGTACTTC. Translating gives CATSRGDQETQYF.